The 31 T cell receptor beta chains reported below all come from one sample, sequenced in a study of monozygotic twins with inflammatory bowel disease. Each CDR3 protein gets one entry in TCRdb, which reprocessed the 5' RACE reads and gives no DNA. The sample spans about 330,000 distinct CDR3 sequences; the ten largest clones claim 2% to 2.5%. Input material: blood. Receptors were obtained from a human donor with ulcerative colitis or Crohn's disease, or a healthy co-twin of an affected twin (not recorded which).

This CDR3 is CASSEYRGSGNYGYTF. The chain recombines TRBV25-1 with TRBJ1-2; TCRdb proposes TRBD1, but this gene call is untestable without DNA. The CDR3 length is 16 residues. Germline CDR1 and CDR2: MGHDK and SYGVNS.

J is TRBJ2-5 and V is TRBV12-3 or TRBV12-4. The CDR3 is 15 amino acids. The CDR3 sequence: CASSLAGIIQETQYF.

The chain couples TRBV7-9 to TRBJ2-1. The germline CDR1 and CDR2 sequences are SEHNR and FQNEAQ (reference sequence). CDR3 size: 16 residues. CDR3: CASSVTQGAPHNEQFF.

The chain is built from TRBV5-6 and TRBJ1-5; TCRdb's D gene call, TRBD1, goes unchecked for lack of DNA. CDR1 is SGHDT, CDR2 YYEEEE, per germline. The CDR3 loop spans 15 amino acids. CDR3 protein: CASSHTDRRGQPQHF.

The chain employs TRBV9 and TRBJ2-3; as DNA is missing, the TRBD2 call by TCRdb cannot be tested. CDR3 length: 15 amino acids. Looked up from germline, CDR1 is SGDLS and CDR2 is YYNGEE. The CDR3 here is CASSPRDSNTDTQYF.

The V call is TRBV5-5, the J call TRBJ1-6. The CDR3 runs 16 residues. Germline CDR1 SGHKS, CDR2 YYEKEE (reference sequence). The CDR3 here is CASSLAGERDNSPLHF.

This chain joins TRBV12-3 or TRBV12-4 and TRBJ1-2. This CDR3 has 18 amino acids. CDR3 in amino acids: CASSPNLPTLGANYGYTF.

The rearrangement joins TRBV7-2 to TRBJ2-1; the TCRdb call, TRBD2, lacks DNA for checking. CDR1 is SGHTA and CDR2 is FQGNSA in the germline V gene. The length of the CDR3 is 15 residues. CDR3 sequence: CASSTGGTGDNEQFF.

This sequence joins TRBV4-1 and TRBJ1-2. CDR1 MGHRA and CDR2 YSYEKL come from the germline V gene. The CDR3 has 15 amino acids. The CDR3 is CASSQDPTHLAGYTF.

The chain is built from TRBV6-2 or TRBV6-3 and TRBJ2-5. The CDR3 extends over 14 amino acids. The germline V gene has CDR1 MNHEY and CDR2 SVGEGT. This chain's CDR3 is CASSQSSNPETQYF.

CDR3 sequence: CASSTQIGGANQPQHF. The chain joins TRBV19 to TRBJ1-5; the D call of TRBD1 rests on TCRdb alone, since no DNA is present to check it. The CDR3 extends over 16 amino acids. The germline V gene encodes CDR1 LNHDA and CDR2 SQIVND (reference sequence).

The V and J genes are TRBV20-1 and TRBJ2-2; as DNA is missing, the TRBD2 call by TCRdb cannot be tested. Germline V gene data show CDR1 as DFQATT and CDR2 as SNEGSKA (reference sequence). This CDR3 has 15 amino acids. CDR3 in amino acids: CSAAPPGLYTGELFF.

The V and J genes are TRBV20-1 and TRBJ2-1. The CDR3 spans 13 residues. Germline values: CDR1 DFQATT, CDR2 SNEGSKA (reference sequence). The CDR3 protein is CSARQRYVGEQFF.

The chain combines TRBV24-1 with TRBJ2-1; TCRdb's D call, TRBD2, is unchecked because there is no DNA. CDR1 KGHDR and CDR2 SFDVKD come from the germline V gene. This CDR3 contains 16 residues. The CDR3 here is CATSDGGPSSYNEQFF.

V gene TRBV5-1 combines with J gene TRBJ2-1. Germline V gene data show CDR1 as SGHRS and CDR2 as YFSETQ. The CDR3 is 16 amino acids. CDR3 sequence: CASSPRGGYAYNEQFF.

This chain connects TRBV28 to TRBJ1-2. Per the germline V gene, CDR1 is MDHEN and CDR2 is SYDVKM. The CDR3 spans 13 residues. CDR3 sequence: CASSSQRLDGYTF.

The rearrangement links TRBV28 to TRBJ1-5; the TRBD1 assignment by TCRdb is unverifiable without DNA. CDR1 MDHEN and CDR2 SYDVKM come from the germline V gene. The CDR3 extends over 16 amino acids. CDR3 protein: CASRWDSYYSNQPQHF.

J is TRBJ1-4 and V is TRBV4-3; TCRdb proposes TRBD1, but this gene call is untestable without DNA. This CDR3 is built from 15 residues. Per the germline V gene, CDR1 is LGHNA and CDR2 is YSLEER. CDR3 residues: CASSRTGDTNEKLFF.

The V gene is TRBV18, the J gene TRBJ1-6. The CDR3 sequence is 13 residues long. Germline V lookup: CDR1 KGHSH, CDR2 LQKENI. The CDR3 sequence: CASSPRDFSPLHF.

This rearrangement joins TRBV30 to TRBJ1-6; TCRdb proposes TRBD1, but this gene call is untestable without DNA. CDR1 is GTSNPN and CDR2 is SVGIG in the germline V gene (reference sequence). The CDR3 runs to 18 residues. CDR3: CAWSQLLTRTGGNSPLHF.

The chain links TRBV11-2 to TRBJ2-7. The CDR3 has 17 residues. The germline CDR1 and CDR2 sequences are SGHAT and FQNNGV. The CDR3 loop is CASSLDPVTVSPYEQYF. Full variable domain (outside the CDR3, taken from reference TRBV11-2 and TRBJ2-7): EAGVAQSPRYKIIEKRQSVAFWCNPISGHATLYWYQQILGQGPKLLIQFQNNGVVDDSQLPKDRFSAERLKGVDSTLKIQPAKLEDSAVYLCASSLDPVTVSPYEQYFGPGTRLTVT.

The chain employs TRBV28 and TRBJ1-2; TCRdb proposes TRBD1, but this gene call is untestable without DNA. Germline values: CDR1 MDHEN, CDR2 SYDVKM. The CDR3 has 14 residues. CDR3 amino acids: CASSPGQFAYGYTF.

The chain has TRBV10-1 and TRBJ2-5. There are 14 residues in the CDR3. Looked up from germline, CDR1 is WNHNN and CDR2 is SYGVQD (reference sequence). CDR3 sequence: CASSDRLGQETQYF.

The chain's CDR3 is CASSLDRQNYGYTF. This chain joins TRBV11-2 and TRBJ1-2. Germline V gene data show CDR1 as SGHAT and CDR2 as FQNNGV. This CDR3 is 14 amino acids long.

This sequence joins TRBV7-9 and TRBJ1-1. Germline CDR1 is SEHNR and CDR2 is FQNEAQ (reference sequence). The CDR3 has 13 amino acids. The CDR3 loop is CASSMRLNTEAFF.

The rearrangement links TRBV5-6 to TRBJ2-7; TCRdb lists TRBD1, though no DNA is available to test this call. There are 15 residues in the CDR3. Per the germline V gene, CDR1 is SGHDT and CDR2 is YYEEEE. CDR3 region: CASSIQGAGSYEQYF.

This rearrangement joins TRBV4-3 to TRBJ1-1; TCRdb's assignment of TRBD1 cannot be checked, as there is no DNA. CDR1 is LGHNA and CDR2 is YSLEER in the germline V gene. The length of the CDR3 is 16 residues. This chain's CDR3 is CASSRTGTSGGTEAFF.

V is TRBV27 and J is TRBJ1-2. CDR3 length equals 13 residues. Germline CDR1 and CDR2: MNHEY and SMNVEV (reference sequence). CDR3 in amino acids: CASSFRSNYGYTF.

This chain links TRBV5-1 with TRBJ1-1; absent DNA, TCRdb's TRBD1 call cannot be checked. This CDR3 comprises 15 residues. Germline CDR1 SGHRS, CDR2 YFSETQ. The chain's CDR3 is CASSPFGTVNTEAFF.

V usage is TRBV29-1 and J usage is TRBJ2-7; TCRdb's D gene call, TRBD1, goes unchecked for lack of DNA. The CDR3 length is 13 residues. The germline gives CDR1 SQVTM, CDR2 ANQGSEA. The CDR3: CSVGRDRGYEQYF.

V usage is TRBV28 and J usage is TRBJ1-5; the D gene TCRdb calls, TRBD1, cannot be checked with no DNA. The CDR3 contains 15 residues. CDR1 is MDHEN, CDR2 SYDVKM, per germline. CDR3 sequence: CASSPPVGSNQPQHF.